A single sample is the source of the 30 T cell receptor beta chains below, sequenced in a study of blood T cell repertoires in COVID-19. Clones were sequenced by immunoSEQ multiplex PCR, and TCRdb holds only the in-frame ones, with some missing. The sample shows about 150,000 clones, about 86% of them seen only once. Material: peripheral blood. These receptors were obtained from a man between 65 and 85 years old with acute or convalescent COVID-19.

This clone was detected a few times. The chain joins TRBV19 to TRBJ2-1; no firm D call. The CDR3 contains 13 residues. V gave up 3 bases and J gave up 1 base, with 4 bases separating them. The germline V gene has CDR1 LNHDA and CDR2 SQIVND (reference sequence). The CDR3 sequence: CASSIGSYNEQFF. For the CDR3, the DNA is TGTGCCAGTAGTATCGGGTCCTACAATGAGCAGTTCTTC.

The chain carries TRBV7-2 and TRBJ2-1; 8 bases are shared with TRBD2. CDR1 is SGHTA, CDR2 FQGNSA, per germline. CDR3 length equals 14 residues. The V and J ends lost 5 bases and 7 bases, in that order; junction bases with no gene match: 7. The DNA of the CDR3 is TGTGCCAGCAGCCTAGGACTAGCTGGGAATGAGCAGTTCTTC. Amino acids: CASSLGLAGNEQFF. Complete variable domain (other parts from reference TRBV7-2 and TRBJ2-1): GAGVSQSPSNKVTEKGKDVELRCDPISGHTALYWYRQSLGQGLEFLIYFQGNSAPDKSGLPSDRFSAERTGGSVSTLTIQRTQQEDSAVYLCASSLGLAGNEQFFGPGTRLTVL.

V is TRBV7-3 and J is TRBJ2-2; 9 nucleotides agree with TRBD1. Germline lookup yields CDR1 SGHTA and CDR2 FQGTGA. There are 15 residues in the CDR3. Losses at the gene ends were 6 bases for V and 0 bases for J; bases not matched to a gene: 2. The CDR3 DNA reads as TGTGCCAGCAGTCGGGACAGGGCGAACACCGGGGAGCTGTTTTTT. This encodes CASSRDRANTGELFF. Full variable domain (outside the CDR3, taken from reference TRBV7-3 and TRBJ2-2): GAGVSQTPSNKVTEKGKYVELRCDPISGHTALYWYRQSLGQGPEFLIYFQGTGAADDSGLPNDRFFAVRPEGSVSTLKIQRTERGDSAVYLCASSRDRANTGELFFGEGSRLTVL.

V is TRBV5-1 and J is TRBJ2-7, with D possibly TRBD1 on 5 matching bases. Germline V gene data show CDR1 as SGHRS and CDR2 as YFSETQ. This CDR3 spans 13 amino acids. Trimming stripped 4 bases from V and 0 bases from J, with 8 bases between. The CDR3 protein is CASSEDNSYEQYF. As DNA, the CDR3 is TGCGCCAGCAGCGAGGACAACTCCTACGAGCAGTACTTC.

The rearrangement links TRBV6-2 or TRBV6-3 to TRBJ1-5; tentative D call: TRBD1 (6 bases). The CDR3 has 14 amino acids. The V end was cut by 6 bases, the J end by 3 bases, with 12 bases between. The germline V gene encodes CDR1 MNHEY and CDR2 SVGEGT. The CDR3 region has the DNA TGTGCCAGCAGCTCTACAGGGAACAATCAGCCCCAGCATTTT. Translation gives CASSSTGNNQPQHF.

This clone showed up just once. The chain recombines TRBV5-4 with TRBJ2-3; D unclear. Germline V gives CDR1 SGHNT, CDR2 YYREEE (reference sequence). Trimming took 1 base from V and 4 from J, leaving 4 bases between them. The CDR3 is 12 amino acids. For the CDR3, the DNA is TGTGCCAGCAGCTTGCTCGCAGATACGCAGTATTTT. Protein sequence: CASSLLADTQYF.

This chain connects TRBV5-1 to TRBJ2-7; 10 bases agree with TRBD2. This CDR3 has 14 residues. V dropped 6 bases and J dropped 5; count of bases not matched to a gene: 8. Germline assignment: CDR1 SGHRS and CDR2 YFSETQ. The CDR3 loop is CASTKREGFHEQYF. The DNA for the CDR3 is TGCGCCAGCACGAAGCGGGAGGGCTTCCACGAGCAGTACTTC.

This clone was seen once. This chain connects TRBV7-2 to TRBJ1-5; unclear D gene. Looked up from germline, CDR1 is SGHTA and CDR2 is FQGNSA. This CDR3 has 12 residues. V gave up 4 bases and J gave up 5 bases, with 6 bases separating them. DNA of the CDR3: TGTGCCAGCAGCTCCGGGTATCAGCCCCAGCATTTT. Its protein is CASSSGYQPQHF.

The CDR3 loop is CASSRENEQFF. As DNA, the CDR3 is TGTGCCAGCAGTAGGGAGAATGAGCAGTTCTTC. The chain couples TRBV2 to TRBJ2-1; D might be TRBD2 (5 bases). V was clipped by 5 bases and J by 7 bases, with 6 bases between them. Germline V gene data show CDR1 as SNHLY and CDR2 as FYNNEI. CDR3 length: 11 amino acids.

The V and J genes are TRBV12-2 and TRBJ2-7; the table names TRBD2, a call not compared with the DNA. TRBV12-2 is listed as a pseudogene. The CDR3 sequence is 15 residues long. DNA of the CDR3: TGTGCAAGTCGCTTAGCAACGGAGAGCTCCTACGAGCAGTACTTC. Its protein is CASRLATESSYEQYF.

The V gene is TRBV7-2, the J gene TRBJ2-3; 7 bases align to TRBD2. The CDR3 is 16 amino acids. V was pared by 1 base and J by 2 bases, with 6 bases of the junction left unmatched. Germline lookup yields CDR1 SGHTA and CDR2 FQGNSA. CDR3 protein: CASSLVPSGTTDTQYF. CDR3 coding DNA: TGTGCCAGCAGCTTAGTACCTAGCGGAACCACAGATACGCAGTATTTT. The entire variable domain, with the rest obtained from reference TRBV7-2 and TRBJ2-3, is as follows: GAGVSQSPSNKVTEKGKDVELRCDPISGHTALYWYRQSLGQGLEFLIYFQGNSAPDKSGLPSDRFSAERTGGSVSTLTIQRTQQEDSAVYLCASSLVPSGTTDTQYFGPGTRLTVL.

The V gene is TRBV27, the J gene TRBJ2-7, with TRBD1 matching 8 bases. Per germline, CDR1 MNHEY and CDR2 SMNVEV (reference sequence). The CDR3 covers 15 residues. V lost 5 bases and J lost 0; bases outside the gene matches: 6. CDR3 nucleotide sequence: TGTGCCAGCAGTCCCCGACAGGGGAACTCCTACGAGCAGTACTTC. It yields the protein CASSPRQGNSYEQYF.

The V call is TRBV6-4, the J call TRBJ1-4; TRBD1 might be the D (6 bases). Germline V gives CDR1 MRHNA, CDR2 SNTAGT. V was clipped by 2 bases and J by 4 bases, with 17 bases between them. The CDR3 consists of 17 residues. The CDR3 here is CASSDPGRDISNEKLFF. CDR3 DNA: TGTGCCAGCAGTGACCCAGGCCGGGACATAAGTAATGAAAAACTGTTTTTT.

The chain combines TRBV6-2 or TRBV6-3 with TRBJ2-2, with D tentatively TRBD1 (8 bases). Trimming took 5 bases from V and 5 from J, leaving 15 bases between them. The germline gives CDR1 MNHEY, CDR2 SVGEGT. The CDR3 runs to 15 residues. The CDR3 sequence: CASSQTGGETGELFF. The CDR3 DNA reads TGTGCCAGCAGTCAAACAGGGGGGGAAACCGGGGAGCTGTTTTTT.

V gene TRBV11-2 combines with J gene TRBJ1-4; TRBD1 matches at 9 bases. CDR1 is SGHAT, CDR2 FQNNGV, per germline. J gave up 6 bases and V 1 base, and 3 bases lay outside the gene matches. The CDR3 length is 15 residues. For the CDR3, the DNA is TGTGCCAGCAGCTTAGGGGACAGGGATCATGAAAAACTGTTTTTT. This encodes CASSLGDRDHEKLFF. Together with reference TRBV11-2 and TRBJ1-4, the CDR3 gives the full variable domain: EAGVAQSPRYKIIEKRQSVAFWCNPISGHATLYWYQQILGQGPKLLIQFQNNGVVDDSQLPKDRFSAERLKGVDSTLKIQPAKLEDSAVYLCASSLGDRDHEKLFFGSGTQLSVL.

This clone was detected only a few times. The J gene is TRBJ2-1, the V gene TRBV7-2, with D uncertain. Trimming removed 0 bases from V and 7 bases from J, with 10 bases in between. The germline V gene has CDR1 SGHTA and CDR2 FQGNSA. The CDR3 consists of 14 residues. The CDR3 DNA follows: TGTGCCAGCAGCTTAGCTCGAGAAGCGAATGAGCAGTTCTTC. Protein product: CASSLAREANEQFF.

This CDR3 is CASSYSEKQGKGGQPQHF. The CDR3 DNA sequence: TGTGCCAGCAGTTACTCGGAAAAACAGGGGAAGGGCGGTCAGCCCCAGCATTTT. The rearrangement links TRBV6-2 or TRBV6-3 to TRBJ1-5; 7 bases fit TRBD1. CDR3 size: 18 residues. Germline V gene lookup returns CDR1 MNHEY and CDR2 SVGEGT. Trimming cost V 0 bases and J 6 bases; bases outside gene matches: 14.

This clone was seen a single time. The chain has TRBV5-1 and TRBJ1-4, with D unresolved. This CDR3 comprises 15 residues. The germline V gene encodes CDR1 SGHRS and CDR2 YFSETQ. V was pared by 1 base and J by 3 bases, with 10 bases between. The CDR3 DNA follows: TGCGCCAGCAGCTTGTCGCAGGCCTCTAATGAAAAACTGTTTTTT. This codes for CASSLSQASNEKLFF.

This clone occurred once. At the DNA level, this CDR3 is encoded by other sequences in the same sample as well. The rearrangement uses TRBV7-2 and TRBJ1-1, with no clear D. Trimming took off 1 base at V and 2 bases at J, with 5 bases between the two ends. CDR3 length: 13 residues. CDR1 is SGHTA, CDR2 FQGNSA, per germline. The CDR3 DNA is TGTGCCAGCAGCTTAGGCAGAAACACTGAAGCTTTCTTT. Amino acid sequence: CASSLGRNTEAFF. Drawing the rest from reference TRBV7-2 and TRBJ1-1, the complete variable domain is GAGVSQSPSNKVTEKGKDVELRCDPISGHTALYWYRQSLGQGLEFLIYFQGNSAPDKSGLPSDRFSAERTGGSVSTLTIQRTQQEDSAVYLCASSLGRNTEAFFGQGTRLTVV.

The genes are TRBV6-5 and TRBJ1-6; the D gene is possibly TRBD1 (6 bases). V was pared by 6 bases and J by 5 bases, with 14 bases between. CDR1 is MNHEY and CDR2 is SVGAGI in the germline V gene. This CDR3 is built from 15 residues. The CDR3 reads CASSTHGGHNSPLHF. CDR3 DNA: TGTGCCAGCAGCACCCACGGGGGGCATAATTCACCCCTCCACTTT.

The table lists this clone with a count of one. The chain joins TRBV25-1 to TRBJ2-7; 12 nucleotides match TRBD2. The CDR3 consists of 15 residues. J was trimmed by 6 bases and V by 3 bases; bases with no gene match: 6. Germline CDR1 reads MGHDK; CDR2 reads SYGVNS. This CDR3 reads CASSERTSGKVEQYF. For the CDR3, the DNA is TGTGCCAGCAGTGAGAGGACTAGCGGGAAGGTCGAGCAGTACTTC.

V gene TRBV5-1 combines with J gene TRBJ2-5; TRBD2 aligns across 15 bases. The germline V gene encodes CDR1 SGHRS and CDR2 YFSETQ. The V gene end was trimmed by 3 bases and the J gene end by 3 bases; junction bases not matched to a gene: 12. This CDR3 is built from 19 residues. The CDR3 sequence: CASSSFYRGLAGGEETQYF. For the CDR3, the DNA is TGCGCCAGCAGCTCTTTCTATCGGGGACTAGCGGGAGGAGAAGAGACCCAGTACTTC.

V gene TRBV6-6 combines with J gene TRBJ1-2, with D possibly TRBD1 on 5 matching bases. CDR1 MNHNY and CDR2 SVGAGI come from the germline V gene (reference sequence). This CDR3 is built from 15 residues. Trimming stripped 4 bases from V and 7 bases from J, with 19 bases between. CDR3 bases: TGTGCCAGCAGTTCCCGGGGGGGAGGCACTGGTGGCTACACCTTC. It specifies CASSSRGGGTGGYTF.

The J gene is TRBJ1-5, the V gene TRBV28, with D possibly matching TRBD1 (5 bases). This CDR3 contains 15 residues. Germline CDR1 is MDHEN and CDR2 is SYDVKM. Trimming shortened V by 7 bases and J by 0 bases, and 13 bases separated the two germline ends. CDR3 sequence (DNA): TGTGCCAGCACCCGGTCAGGGAATAGCAATCAGCCCCAGCATTTT. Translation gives CASTRSGNSNQPQHF.

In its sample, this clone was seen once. This chain's CDR3 is CATSSIGTSGRTKQFF. In DNA form, the CDR3 reads TGTGCCACCAGCAGTATTGGGACTAGCGGGAGGACTAAGCAGTTCTTC. The chain uses TRBV15 and TRBJ2-1, with TRBD2 matching over 15 bases. Germline lookup yields CDR1 LNHNV and CDR2 YYDKDF (reference sequence). J lost 11 bases, V lost 3 bases, and 8 bases had no gene match. The CDR3 covers 16 residues.

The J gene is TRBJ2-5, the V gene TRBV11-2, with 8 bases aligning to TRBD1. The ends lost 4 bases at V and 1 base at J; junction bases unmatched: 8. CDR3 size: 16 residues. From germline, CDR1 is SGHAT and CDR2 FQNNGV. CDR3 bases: TGTGCCAGCAGCTCCCGGGACAGGACCCTCCAAGAGACCCAGTACTTC. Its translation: CASSSRDRTLQETQYF.

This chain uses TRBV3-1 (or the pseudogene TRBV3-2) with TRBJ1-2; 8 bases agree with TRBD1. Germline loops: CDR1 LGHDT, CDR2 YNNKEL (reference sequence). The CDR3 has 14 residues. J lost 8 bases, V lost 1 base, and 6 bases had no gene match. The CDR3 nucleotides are TGTGCCAGCAGCCAAGCCGACAGGGGAGGAGGCTACACCTTC. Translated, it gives CASSQADRGGGYTF.

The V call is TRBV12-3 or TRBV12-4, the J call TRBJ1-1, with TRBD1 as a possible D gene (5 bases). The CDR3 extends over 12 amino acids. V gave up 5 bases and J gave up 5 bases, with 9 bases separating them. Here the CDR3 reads CASSTQGTEAFF. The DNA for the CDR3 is TGTGCCAGCAGTACCCAGGGAACTGAAGCTTTCTTT.

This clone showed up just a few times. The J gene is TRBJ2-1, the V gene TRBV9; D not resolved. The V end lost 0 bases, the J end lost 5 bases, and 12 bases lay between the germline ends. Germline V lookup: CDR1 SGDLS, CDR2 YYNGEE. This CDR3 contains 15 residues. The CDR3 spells CASSVVVGHHNEQFF. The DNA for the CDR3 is TGTGCCAGCAGCGTAGTGGTGGGCCACCACAATGAGCAGTTCTTC.

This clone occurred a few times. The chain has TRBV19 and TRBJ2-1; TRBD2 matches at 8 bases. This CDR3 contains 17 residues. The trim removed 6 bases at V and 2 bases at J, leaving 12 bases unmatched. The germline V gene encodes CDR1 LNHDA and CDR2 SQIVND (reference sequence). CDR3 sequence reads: CASRPSLAGTTYNEQFF. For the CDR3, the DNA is TGTGCCAGTAGGCCCAGTCTAGCGGGTACAACCTACAATGAGCAGTTCTTC.